This T cell receptor beta chain derives from a study of T cells in Graves' hyperthyroidism and ophthalmopathy. Whole-study results and caveats: Among thyroid clonotypes expanded above 0.001, most also appeared in blood.

Ten or more counts support this clonotype. What it binds is unknown. TCR beta CDR3 region amplification was performed from RNA transcripts. An initial round of RT-PCR targeting the TCR CDR3 relied on the HTBI primer set. TCRdb called the multiplex PCR reads again in MiXCR, with one record for every CDR3 protein. There are around 300,000 distinct CDR3 sequences in the sample; approximately 14% occur only once, and 7.9% lies in the top ten. Germline loops: CDR1 SGHTA, CDR2 FQGTGA. This CDR3 is built from 14 residues. The ends were cut back, 2 bases at V and 6 bases at J, with 13 bases in the middle. Exclusion of patients followed from uncontrolled infection, other autoimmune disease, pregnancy or lactation.

The source of this sequence is a woman aged 40 to 49 with Graves' hyperthyroidism. The chain has TRBV7-3 and TRBJ1-1; D unresolved. The material sequenced was blood. CDR3 nucleotides: TGTGCCAGCAGCTTACAAGCAGCTGGCGCTGAAGCTTTCTTT. Encoded protein: CASSLQAAGAEAFF.